The T cell receptor (beta chain) under discussion was sequenced for a study of T cells after somatic rescue of genetic block. The protocol was immunoSEQ multiplex PCR, while the TCRdb copy is restricted to in-frame clones and leaves out a portion. In the table there are 14,000 to 15,000 clones, 55% to 75% of which are singletons. This clone was observed a single time. Germline-derived CDR1 and CDR2 are MNHEY and SVGAGI. V lost 6 bases, J lost 6 bases, and 6 bases stayed unmatched. This CDR3 comprises 14 residues. This TCR was sampled from a boy aged 5-17 years. The specimen sequenced was peripheral blood mononuclear cells (PBMCs). This chain links TRBV6-5 with TRBJ1-1, with 11 nucleotides matching TRBD1. CDR3: CASRPGQGAAEAFF. CDR3 bases: TGTGCCAGCAGACCCGGACAGGGGGCCGCTGAAGCTTTCTTT.